This TCR beta chain originates from a study of blood T cells in healthy people across ages. Primers used in a second PCR of about 6 to 11 cycles were a sample-barcoded 5' primer and a J-beta primer mix. Every cDNA molecule carried a tag from a template-switch adaptor bearing 12 random nucleotides. MiXCR, applied by TCRdb to the 5' RACE reads, yields one record per CDR3 protein. The table lists 630,000 or so distinct CDR3 sequences, about 30% of them singletons. V lost 2 bases and J lost 6; bases outside the gene matches: 9. Germline loops: CDR1 SGDLS, CDR2 YYNGEE. The CDR3 covers 16 residues. This clonotype was counted only a few times. Peripheral blood samples of about 10 milliliters were drawn from each donor.

The chain uses TRBV9 and TRBJ2-2; 8 bases map to TRBD2. The specimen was blood. The TCR originated in a woman older than 75 in good health. CDR3 DNA sequence: TGTGCCAGCAGCGTCACCGGGGGGGCCAGGTCCGGGGAGCTGTTTTTT. Its protein is CASSVTGGARSGELFF.